The 15 T cell receptor beta chains given below trace back to one sample, sequenced in a study of T cells in Graves' hyperthyroidism and ophthalmopathy (dated by TCRdb to the late 2010s). Libraries were built with multiplex PCR. TCRdb records Illumina HiSeq 2000 as the sequencer. The TCR beta CDR3 regions were amplified from RNA transcripts. The first round of RT-PCR for the TCR CDR3 was performed with the HTBI primer set and the Qiagen OneStep RT-PCR kit. In-frame beta chains were kept once TCRdb had trimmed the public reads at Q25 with fastp and called clones with MiXCR. A single entry per CDR3 protein holds the most common genes and DNA from its merged rows. Recorded for this sample are about 640,000 distinct CDR3 sequences; less than 25% of them occurred a single time. The ten largest make up roughly 30% of the sample. The material sequenced was blood. The origin of the receptors is a man aged 30 to 45 with Graves' ophthalmopathy.

This clonotype has at least ten counts. V gene TRBV3-1 combines with J gene TRBJ2-3; the D is unclear. CDR1 is LGHDT and CDR2 is YNNKEL in the germline V gene (reference sequence). The CDR3 runs 14 residues. Between the trimmed V and J ends, which lost 3 bases and 1 base, there was a span of 8 bases. The chain's CDR3 is CASSHQARTDTQYF. The CDR3 coding sequence is TGTGCCAGCAGCCATCAGGCCCGCACAGATACGCAGTATTTT.

The chain has TRBV19 and TRBJ2-6; no reliable D call. The CDR3 runs 15 residues. CDR1 LNHDA and CDR2 SQIVND come from the germline V gene (reference sequence). Trimming stripped 9 bases from V and 1 base from J, with 13 bases between. In nucleotides, the CDR3 is TGTGCCAGCCACCGGCAGGTATCTGGGGCCAACGTCCTGACTTTC. It codes for CASHRQVSGANVLTF.

There are a few counts of this clonotype. This chain links TRBV7-6 with TRBJ2-7; 8 bases map to TRBD1. J lost 5 bases, V lost 6 bases, and 9 bases had no gene match. The length of the CDR3 is 14 residues. Germline V gene data show CDR1 as SGHVS and CDR2 as FNYEAQ. The CDR3 spells CASSSRTGRNEQYF. For the CDR3, the DNA is TGTGCCAGCAGTTCCCGGACAGGGCGGAACGAGCAGTACTTC.

The V call is TRBV7-3, the J call TRBJ2-2, with D tentatively TRBD2 (6 bases). The germline V and J ends were trimmed by 5 bases and 7 bases, with 11 bases remaining between them. Germline lookup yields CDR1 SGHTA and CDR2 FQGTGA. This CDR3 contains 13 residues. This CDR3 reads CASSPREVGELFF. In DNA, the CDR3 is TGTGCCAGCAGCCCGAGGGAGGTCGGGGAGCTGTTTTTT.

CDR3 nucleotides: TGTGCCAGCAGCGATCCACTAAGCGGGAGGTGGACCGGGGAGCTGTTTTTT. This gives the protein CASSDPLSGRWTGELFF. The chain employs TRBV7-9 and TRBJ2-2; TRBD2 aligns across 9 bases. Germline trimming cut 5 bases from V and 5 bases from J; bases unmatched to any gene: 12. This CDR3 has 17 amino acids. The germline V gene encodes CDR1 SEHNR and CDR2 FQNEAQ (reference sequence).

This clonotype was observed many times. The chain uses TRBV18 and TRBJ1-1; 7 nucleotides line up with TRBD1. The V segment lost 4 bases and the J segment 3 bases; nucleotides outside the gene matches: 5. Germline V gives CDR1 KGHSH, CDR2 LQKENI. The CDR3 is 14 amino acids. The CDR3 DNA reads TGTGCCAGCTCACAAGGGACAGCGGACACTGAAGCTTTCTTT. Protein sequence: CASSQGTADTEAFF.

This clonotype occurred many times. The J gene is TRBJ2-2, the V gene TRBV28, with D possibly matching TRBD2 (6 bases). The V gene's germline CDR1 is MDHEN and CDR2 SYDVKM. The CDR3 length is 16 residues. Trimming pared 4 bases from V and 1 base from J, leaving 13 bases between. As DNA, the CDR3 is TGTGCCAGCAGTTCCCCCGGGGGAGGGAACACCGGGGAGCTGTTTTTT. Protein: CASSSPGGGNTGELFF.

CDR3 DNA: TGTGCCAGCAGTCCTAGCGAAAGCTCCTACAATGAGCAGTTCTTC. Its translation: CASSPSESSYNEQFF. The J gene is TRBJ2-1, the V gene TRBV2; D might be TRBD2 (6 bases). The germline V gene encodes CDR1 SNHLY and CDR2 FYNNEI. Trimming stripped 5 bases from V and 0 bases from J, with 11 bases between. The length of the CDR3 is 15 residues.

V is TRBV3-1 and J is TRBJ2-1; 9 nucleotides line up with TRBD1. Trimming removed 3 bases from V and 9 bases from J; junction bases left unmatched: 21. CDR3 length: 19 amino acids. Germline V gene data show CDR1 as LGHDT and CDR2 as YNNKEL (reference sequence). DNA for the CDR3: TGTGCCAGCAGCCAGTCGGGACAGGGAACATACTTCAACAGGGTTGAGCAGTTCTTC. Amino acid sequence: CASSQSGQGTYFNRVEQFF.

J is TRBJ2-1 and V is TRBV12-3 or TRBV12-4; TRBD2 aligns across 11 bases. V lost 3 bases, J lost 13 bases, and 11 bases stayed unmatched. The CDR3 has 15 amino acids. The CDR3 is CASSFSLAGDSLQFF. CDR3 DNA: TGTGCCAGCAGTTTTTCACTAGCGGGAGATTCCCTCCAGTTCTTC.

The rearrangement uses TRBV18 and TRBJ1-5, with D hard to call. Germline V CDR1 and CDR2: KGHSH, LQKENI. This CDR3 region has 14 residues. V lost 3 bases and J 0 bases, leaving 6 bases between the germline ends. Written as DNA, the CDR3 is TGTGCCAGCTCACCTGGGTTTAGCAATCAGCCCCAGCATTTT. The encoded protein is CASSPGFSNQPQHF.

The chain has TRBV12-3 or TRBV12-4 and TRBJ1-5; D might be TRBD1 (5 bases). The V and J ends lost 1 base and 9 bases respectively, with 16 bases between them. The length of the CDR3 is 15 residues. DNA of the CDR3: TGTGCCAGCAGTTTAGGCCACACAGGACTAAGGCCCCAGCATTTT. Residues: CASSLGHTGLRPQHF.

This clonotype has more than one count but fewer than ten. The genes are TRBV13 and TRBJ1-6; D gene uncertain. V was pared by 2 bases and J by 7 bases, with 3 bases between. CDR3 length equals 12 residues. Germline V CDR1 and CDR2: PRHDT, FYEKMQ (reference sequence). The CDR3 DNA sequence: TGTGCCAGCAGCTTAACGAATTCACCCCTCCACTTT. Its translation: CASSLTNSPLHF.

This clonotype was counted a few times. This sequence joins TRBV2 and TRBJ2-1; D is unresolved. Deletions cut 6 bases from V and 8 bases from J, with 14 bases between. Germline loops: CDR1 SNHLY, CDR2 FYNNEI. This CDR3 is built from 13 residues. CDR3: CASSATGGDEQFF. For the CDR3, the DNA is TGTGCCAGCAGCGCGACTGGCGGAGATGAGCAGTTCTTC.

There are many counts of this clonotype. This chain joins TRBV28 and TRBJ1-5; 10 positions agree with TRBD1. Germline V gene sequence: CDR1 MDHEN, CDR2 SYDVKM. With 7 bases clipped from V and 3 bases from J, the junction kept 6 bases outside the gene matches. This CDR3 comprises 15 residues. CDR3 residues: CASTPGQGFNQPQHF. The CDR3, as DNA: TGTGCCAGCACACCGGGACAGGGGTTCAATCAGCCCCAGCATTTT.